The rows below give T cell receptor beta chains drawn from one sample of a study of OX40 agonist ivuxolimab in advanced cancers. The data were produced by immunoSEQ multiplex PCR, yet TCRdb's version contains in-frame clones alone and is incomplete. Of just over 40,000 clones listed, over 75% are singletons. Sequences were derived from CD4+ or CD8+ T cells sorted from blood, sampled in a trial of the OX40 agonist ivuxolimab. The receptors shown here come from an adult with an advanced solid tumor such as melanoma, head and neck, liver or kidney cancer. Each CDR3 is given with its conserved first and last residue. The order of the fields is CDR3 length, clone size, D gene, V gene, J gene, CDR3 protein, CDR3 DNA. D genes are given only for firm matches. The size field is filled for only some rows; it gives once, few, many or a size class.

length: 13; size: .; D: TRBD1; V: TRBV5-1; J: TRBJ1-2; CDR3: CASRQGADYGYTF; DNA: TGCGCCAGCAGGCAGGGGGCGGACTATGGCTACACCTTC
length: 13; size: few; D: .; V: TRBV5-6; J: TRBJ1-1; CDR3: CASSLKDREEAFF; DNA: TGTGCCAGCAGTCTGAAGGATAGGGAAGAAGCTTTCTTT
length: 15; size: .; D: .; V: TRBV28; J: TRBJ1-1; CDR3: CASSLGGRQNTEAFF; DNA: TGTGCCAGCAGTCTTGGGGGCAGGCAGAACACTGAAGCTTTCTTT
length: 15; size: .; D: .; V: TRBV18; J: TRBJ2-2; CDR3: CASSPSAQATGELFF; DNA: TGTGCCAGCTCACCTTCCGCACAGGCCACCGGGGAGCTGTTTTTT
length: 15; size: .; D: .; V: TRBV4-3; J: TRBJ2-7; CDR3: CASSQGTLGAYEQYF; DNA: TGCGCCAGCAGCCAAGGGACCCTTGGTGCCTACGAGCAGTACTTC
length: 13; size: .; D: .; V: TRBV11-3; J: TRBJ2-5; CDR3: CASSLGGEETQYF; DNA: TGTGCCAGCAGCTTAGGGGGGGAAGAGACCCAGTACTTC
length: 14; size: .; D: .; V: TRBV19; J: TRBJ1-2; CDR3: CASSFDGLFYGYTF; DNA: TGTGCCAGTAGTTTCGACGGCCTGTTCTATGGCTACACCTTC
length: 15; size: .; D: .; V: TRBV6-6; J: TRBJ2-1; CDR3: CASSYLTTFYNEQFF; DNA: TGTGCCAGCAGTTACCTAACTACCTTTTACAATGAGCAGTTCTTC
length: 12; size: .; D: .; V: TRBV5-1; J: TRBJ2-5; CDR3: CASKGLQETQYF; DNA: TGCGCCAGCAAGGGGTTACAAGAGACCCAGTACTTC
length: 16; size: .; D: TRBD2; V: TRBV10-3; J: TRBJ2-7; CDR3: CAISAASGRGAYEQYF; DNA: TGTGCCATCAGTGCCGCCAGCGGGAGAGGGGCCTACGAGCAGTACTTC
length: 13; size: few; D: .; V: TRBV7-9; J: TRBJ1-5; CDR3: CASRELSNQPQHF; DNA: TGTGCCAGCCGTGAGCTGAGCAATCAGCCCCAGCATTTT
length: 13; size: .; D: .; V: TRBV10-3; J: TRBJ1-2; CDR3: CAISADGPYGYTF; DNA: TGTGCCATCAGTGCGGACGGCCCTTATGGCTACACCTTC
length: 13; size: .; D: .; V: TRBV19; J: TRBJ1-4; CDR3: CASSGNGNEKLFF; DNA: TGTGCCAGTAGCGGCAATGGTAATGAAAAACTGTTTTTT
length: 14; size: once; D: .; V: TRBV1; J: TRBJ1-3; CDR3: CTSRTGQTGNTIYF; DNA: TGCACCAGCAGAACAGGACAGACTGGAAACACCATATATTTT
length: 17; size: .; D: TRBD2; V: TRBV11-2; J: TRBJ2-1; CDR3: CASSWKYRGGTYNEQFF; DNA: TGTGCCAGCAGCTGGAAATATCGCGGGGGGACCTACAATGAGCAGTTCTTC
length: 14; size: .; D: .; V: TRBV9; J: TRBJ1-5; CDR3: CASSVGGADRPQHF; DNA: TGTGCCAGCAGCGTAGGGGGGGCGGATCGGCCCCAGCATTTT
length: 13; size: .; D: .; V: TRBV4-2; J: TRBJ2-3; CDR3: CASSQGDTDTQYF; DNA: TGTGCCAGCAGCCAAGGGGACACAGATACGCAGTATTTT
length: 14; size: .; D: .; V: TRBV7-2; J: TRBJ1-2; CDR3: CASSLGTGPGERIF; DNA: TGTGCCAGCAGCTTAGGAACAGGCCCTGGCGAACGGATCTTC
length: 13; size: .; D: .; V: TRBV11-3; J: TRBJ2-3; CDR3: CASRGFGYGTQYF; DNA: TGTGCCAGCAGGGGGTTCGGATACGGTACGCAGTATTTT
length: 15; size: .; D: TRBD2; V: TRBV27; J: TRBJ2-1; CDR3: CASRLTSPGPNEQFF; DNA: TGTGCCAGCAGATTGACTAGCCCTGGTCCAAATGAGCAGTTCTTC
length: 13; size: .; D: .; V: TRBV7-9; J: TRBJ2-7; CDR3: CASSPPRLGVEYF; DNA: TGTGCCAGCAGCCCTCCGCGGCTAGGCGTCGAGTACTTC
length: 14; size: .; D: .; V: TRBV7-1; J: TRBJ2-7; CDR3: CASSTNREAYEQYF; DNA: TGTGCCAGCAGCACCAACAGGGAAGCTTACGAGCAGTACTTC
length: 13; size: .; D: .; V: TRBV7-6; J: TRBJ2-7; CDR3: CASSLAPSHEQYF; DNA: TGTGCCAGCAGCTTAGCGCCTTCCCACGAGCAGTACTTC
length: 15; size: .; D: TRBD2; V: TRBV18; J: TRBJ2-7; CDR3: CASSPSSGSSYEQYF; DNA: TGTGCCAGCTCACCCTCTAGCGGGAGCTCCTACGAGCAGTACTTC
length: 15; size: .; D: .; V: TRBV28; J: TRBJ2-4; CDR3: CASSYGGLAKNIQYF; DNA: TGTGCCAGCAGTTATGGGGGGTTAGCCAAAAACATTCAGTACTTC
length: 12; size: .; D: .; V: TRBV7-9; J: TRBJ2-7; CDR3: CASSPRGWEQYF; DNA: TGTGCCAGCAGCCCCCGCGGGTGGGAGCAGTACTTC
length: 13; size: .; D: .; V: TRBV7-2; J: TRBJ2-3; CDR3: CASSSTMADTQYF; DNA: TGTGCCAGCAGCTCCACCATGGCAGATACGCAGTATTTT
length: 13; size: .; D: .; V: TRBV6-1; J: TRBJ1-1; CDR3: CASRTDWNTEAFF; DNA: TGTGCCAGCCGGACAGACTGGAACACTGAAGCTTTCTTT
length: 14; size: .; D: .; V: TRBV5-8; J: TRBJ1-1; CDR3: CASSLGGANTEAFF; DNA: TGTGCCAGCAGCTTGGGCGGAGCGAACACTGAAGCTTTCTTT
length: 14; size: few; D: TRBD1; V: TRBV5-4; J: TRBJ1-3; CDR3: CASSPDRAANTIYF; DNA: TGTGCCAGCAGCCCGGACAGGGCGGCAAACACCATATATTTT
length: 14; size: .; D: .; V: TRBV5-1; J: TRBJ1-4; CDR3: CASSSGSFYEKLFF; DNA: TGCGCCAGCAGCTCTGGCAGTTTCTACGAAAAACTGTTTTTT
length: 16; size: .; D: .; V: TRBV7-2; J: TRBJ2-7; CDR3: CASSLAGGYNSYEQYF; DNA: TGTGCCAGCAGCTTAGCTGGGGGGTATAACTCCTACGAGCAGTACTTC
length: 13; size: .; D: TRBD1; V: TRBV18; J: TRBJ2-5; CDR3: CASSQGQKETQYF; DNA: TGTGCCAGCTCACAGGGACAGAAAGAGACCCAGTACTTC
length: 17; size: .; D: TRBD2; V: TRBV4-1; J: TRBJ2-1; CDR3: CASSLGLAGVAYNEQFF; DNA: TGCGCCAGCAGCCTCGGACTAGCGGGAGTGGCATACAATGAGCAGTTCTTC
length: 16; size: .; D: .; V: TRBV19; J: TRBJ1-6; CDR3: CASSIDRGVLNSPLHF; DNA: TGTGCCAGTAGTATAGATCGGGGGGTTCTTAATTCACCCCTCCACTTT
length: 14; size: .; D: TRBD1; V: TRBV2; J: TRBJ2-3; CDR3: CASSRDRDTGTQYF; DNA: TGTGCCAGCAGTCGGGACAGGGACACGGGTACGCAGTATTTT
length: 12; size: once; D: .; V: TRBV29-1; J: TRBJ2-2; CDR3: CSVEWDTGELFF; DNA: TGCAGCGTTGAATGGGACACCGGGGAGCTGTTTTTT